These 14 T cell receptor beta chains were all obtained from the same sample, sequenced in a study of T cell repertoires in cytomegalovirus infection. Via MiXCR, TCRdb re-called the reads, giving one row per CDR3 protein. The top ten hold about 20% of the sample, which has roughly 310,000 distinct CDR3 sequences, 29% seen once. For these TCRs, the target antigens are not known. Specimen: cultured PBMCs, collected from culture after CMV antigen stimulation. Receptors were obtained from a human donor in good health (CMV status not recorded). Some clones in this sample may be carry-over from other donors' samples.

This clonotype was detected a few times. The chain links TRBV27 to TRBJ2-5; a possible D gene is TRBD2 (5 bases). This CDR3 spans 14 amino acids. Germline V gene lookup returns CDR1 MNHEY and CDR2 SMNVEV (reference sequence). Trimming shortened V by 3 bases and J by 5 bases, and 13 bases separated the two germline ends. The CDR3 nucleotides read TGTGCCAGCAGTTTTGGCCGGGGTTCGGAGACCCAGTACTTC. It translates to CASSFGRGSETQYF.

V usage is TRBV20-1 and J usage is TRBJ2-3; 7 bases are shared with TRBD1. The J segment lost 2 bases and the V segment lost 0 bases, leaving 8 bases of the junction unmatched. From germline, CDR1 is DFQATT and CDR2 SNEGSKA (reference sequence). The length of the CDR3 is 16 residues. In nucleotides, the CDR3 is TGCAGTGCTAGAGATACACAGACAGGGTTCACAGATACGCAGTATTTT. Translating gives CSARDTQTGFTDTQYF.

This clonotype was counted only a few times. The chain's CDR3 is CASPRRGRGQTGELFF. The CDR3 nucleotides read TGTGCCAGCCCCCGGAGGGGCAGGGGGCAGACCGGGGAGCTGTTTTTT. The chain combines TRBV7-8 with TRBJ2-2; TRBD1 aligns across 8 bases. With 8 bases clipped from V and 5 bases from J, the junction kept 13 bases outside the gene matches. This CDR3 is built from 16 residues. The germline V gene has CDR1 SGHVS and CDR2 FQNEAQ.

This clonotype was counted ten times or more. The CDR3 DNA sequence: TGTGCCAGCAGCTCTCTCGACAGGAATGAGCAGTTCTTC. It encodes CASSSLDRNEQFF. The chain combines TRBV7-2 with TRBJ2-1, with D possibly matching TRBD1 (6 bases). The V gene's germline CDR1 is SGHTA and CDR2 FQGNSA. Trimming took 4 bases from V and 7 from J, leaving 11 bases between them. This CDR3 comprises 13 residues.

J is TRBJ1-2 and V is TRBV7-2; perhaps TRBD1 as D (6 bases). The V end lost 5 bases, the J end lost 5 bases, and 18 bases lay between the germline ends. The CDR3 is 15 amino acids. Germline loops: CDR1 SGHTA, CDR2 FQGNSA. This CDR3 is CASSIRRQGRYGYTF. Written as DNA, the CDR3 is TGTGCCAGCAGCATCCGCCGCCAGGGGCGATATGGCTACACCTTC.

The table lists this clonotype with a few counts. The CDR3 here is CASNGGRRGGLYEQYF. DNA of the CDR3: TGTGCCAGCAACGGGGGGAGGAGAGGTGGTTTATACGAGCAGTACTTC. The chain recombines TRBV28 with TRBJ2-7; 7 bases fit TRBD2. V was pared by 7 bases and J by 4 bases, with 16 bases of the junction left unmatched. Germline CDR1 MDHEN, CDR2 SYDVKM. This CDR3 has 16 amino acids.

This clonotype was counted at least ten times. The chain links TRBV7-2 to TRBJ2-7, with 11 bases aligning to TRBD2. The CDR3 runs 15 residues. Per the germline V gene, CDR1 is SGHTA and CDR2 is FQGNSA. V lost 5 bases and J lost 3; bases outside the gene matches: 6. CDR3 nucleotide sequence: TGTGCCAGCAGCGAATTTGGGACTAGCGGCTACGAGCAGTACTTC. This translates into CASSEFGTSGYEQYF.

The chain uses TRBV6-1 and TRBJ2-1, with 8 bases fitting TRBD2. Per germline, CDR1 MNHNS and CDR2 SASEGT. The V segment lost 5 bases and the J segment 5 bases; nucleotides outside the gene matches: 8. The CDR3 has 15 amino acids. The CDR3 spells CASSTRLAPNNEQFF. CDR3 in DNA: TGTGCCAGCAGTACCCGACTAGCGCCTAACAATGAGCAGTTCTTC.

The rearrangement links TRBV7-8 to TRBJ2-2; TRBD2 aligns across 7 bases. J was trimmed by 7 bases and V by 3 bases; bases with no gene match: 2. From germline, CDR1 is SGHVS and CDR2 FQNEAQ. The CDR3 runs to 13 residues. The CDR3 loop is CASSLGGFGELFF. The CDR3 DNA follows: TGTGCCAGCAGCTTGGGGGGGTTCGGGGAGCTGTTTTTT.

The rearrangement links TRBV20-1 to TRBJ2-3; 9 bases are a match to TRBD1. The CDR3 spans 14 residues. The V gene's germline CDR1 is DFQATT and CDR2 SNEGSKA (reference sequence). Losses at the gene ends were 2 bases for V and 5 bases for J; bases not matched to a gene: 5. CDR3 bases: TGCAGTGCTAGAAGGACAGGGGTCAGAGATACGCAGTATTTT. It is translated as CSARRTGVRDTQYF.

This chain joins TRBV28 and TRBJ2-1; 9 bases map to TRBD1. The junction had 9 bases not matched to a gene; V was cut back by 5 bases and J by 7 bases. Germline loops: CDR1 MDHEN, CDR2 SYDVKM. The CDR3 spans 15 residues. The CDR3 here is CASSASGQGINEQFF. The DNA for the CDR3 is TGTGCCAGCAGTGCTTCGGGACAGGGCATAAATGAGCAGTTCTTC.

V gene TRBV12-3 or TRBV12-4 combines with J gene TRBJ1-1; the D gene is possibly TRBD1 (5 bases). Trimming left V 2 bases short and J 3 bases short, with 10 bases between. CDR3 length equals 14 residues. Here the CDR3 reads CASSLTGPYTEAFF. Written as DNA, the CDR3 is TGTGCCAGCAGTTTAACAGGACCTTACACTGAAGCTTTCTTT.

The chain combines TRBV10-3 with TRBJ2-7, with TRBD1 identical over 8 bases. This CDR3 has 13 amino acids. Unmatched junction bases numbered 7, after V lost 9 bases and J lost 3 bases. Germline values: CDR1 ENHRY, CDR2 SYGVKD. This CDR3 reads CAIRTGPDYEQYF. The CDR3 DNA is TGTGCCATTCGGACAGGGCCCGACTACGAGCAGTACTTC.

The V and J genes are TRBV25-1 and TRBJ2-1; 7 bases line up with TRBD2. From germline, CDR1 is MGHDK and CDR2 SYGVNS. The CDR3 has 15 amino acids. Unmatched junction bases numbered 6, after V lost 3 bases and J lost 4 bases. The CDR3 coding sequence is TGTGCCAGCAGTGATCCCGGGACTATTTACAATGAGCAGTTCTTC. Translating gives CASSDPGTIYNEQFF. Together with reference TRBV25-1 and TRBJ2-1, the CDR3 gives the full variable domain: EADIYQTPRYLVIGTGKKITLECSQTMGHDKMYWYQQDPGMELHLIHYSYGVNSTEKGDLSSESTVSRIRTEHFPLTLESARPSHTSQYLCASSDPGTIYNEQFFGPGTRLTVL.